A selection of T cell receptor beta chains follows, all from one sample in a study of cytomegalovirus exposure and HLA in healthy donors. The table came from immunoSEQ multiplex PCR; TCRdb's copy has only in-frame clones and leaves some out. The data contain hundreds of thousands of clones, just over 70% of them singletons. Sample: PBMCs. The receptors were sampled from a female donor in good health and CMV-seronegative. Both conserved end residues are part of each CDR3.

J | V | CDR3
TRBJ2-1 | TRBV6-5 | CASSYSRAYYNEQFF
TRBJ2-7 | TRBV19 | CASSGTGGHEQYF
TRBJ1-1 | TRBV5-6 | CASSSYTEAFF
TRBJ1-4 | TRBV5-1 | CASSFGGRDEKLFF
TRBJ2-5 | TRBV7-9 | CSSSEDRGETQYF
TRBJ1-3 | TRBV5-6 | CASRPQGAGNTIYF
TRBJ2-3 | TRBV10-2 | CASSEITSTDTQYF
TRBJ1-2 | TRBV28 | CASSLSLGQRAYGYTF
TRBJ1-5 | TRBV6-5 | CASSYSRGQPQHF
TRBJ2-3 | TRBV7-9 | CASSLGLAADTQYF
TRBJ1-2 | TRBV12-5 | CASDRDTDNYGYTF
TRBJ2-5 | TRBV7-9 | CASSFDRYQETQYF
TRBJ1-5 | TRBV19 | CASSNRDGQPQHF
TRBJ1-2 | TRBV19 | CASSIRGGGNGYTF
TRBJ1-2 | TRBV11-2 | CASSFGTATYGYTF
TRBJ2-3 | TRBV27 | CASSLSATDTQYF
TRBJ1-2 | TRBV28 | CASGVLNYGYTF
TRBJ2-4 | TRBV18 | CASSPPRTVAKNIQYF
TRBJ2-2 | TRBV30 | CAWSIAGAVTGELFF
TRBJ1-5 | TRBV30 | CAWSNGEGGQPQHF
TRBJ2-2 | TRBV7-7 | CASSLRTSGPNTGELFF
TRBJ2-1 | TRBV11-3 | CASSSGLAPFNEQFF
TRBJ2-1 | TRBV15 | CATGSGTPTLYNEQFF
TRBJ1-3 | TRBV6-1 | CASSLGDTSGNTIYF
TRBJ2-1 | TRBV7-8 | CASSLQGNEQFF
TRBJ2-7 | TRBV5-6 | CASSLSGRGYEQYF
TRBJ2-1 | TRBV6-1 | CASSEEREIYNEQFF
TRBJ2-1 | TRBV6-5 | CASRTTGLTYNEQFF
TRBJ1-5 | TRBV7-9 | CASSSTPVGDRENQPQHF
TRBJ2-1 | TRBV5-6 | CASSLVAYNEQFF
TRBJ2-2 | TRBV27 | CASSLNTGELFF
NA | TRBV10-3 | CAIRGQTYEQYF
TRBJ2-1 | TRBV4-1 | CASSQVREFPTNEQFF